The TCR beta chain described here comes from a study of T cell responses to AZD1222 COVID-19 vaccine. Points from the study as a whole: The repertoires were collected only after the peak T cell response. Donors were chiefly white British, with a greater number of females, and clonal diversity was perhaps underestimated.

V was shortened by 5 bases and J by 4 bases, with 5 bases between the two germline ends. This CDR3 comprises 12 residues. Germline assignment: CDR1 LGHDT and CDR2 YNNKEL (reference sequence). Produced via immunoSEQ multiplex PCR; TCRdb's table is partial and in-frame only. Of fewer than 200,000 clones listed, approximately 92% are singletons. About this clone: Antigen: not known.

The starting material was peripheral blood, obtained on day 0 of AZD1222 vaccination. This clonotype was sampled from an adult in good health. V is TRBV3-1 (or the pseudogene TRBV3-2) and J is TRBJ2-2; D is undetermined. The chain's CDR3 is CASSFGTGELFF. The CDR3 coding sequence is TGTGCCAGCAGCTTTGGCACCGGGGAGCTGTTTTTT.